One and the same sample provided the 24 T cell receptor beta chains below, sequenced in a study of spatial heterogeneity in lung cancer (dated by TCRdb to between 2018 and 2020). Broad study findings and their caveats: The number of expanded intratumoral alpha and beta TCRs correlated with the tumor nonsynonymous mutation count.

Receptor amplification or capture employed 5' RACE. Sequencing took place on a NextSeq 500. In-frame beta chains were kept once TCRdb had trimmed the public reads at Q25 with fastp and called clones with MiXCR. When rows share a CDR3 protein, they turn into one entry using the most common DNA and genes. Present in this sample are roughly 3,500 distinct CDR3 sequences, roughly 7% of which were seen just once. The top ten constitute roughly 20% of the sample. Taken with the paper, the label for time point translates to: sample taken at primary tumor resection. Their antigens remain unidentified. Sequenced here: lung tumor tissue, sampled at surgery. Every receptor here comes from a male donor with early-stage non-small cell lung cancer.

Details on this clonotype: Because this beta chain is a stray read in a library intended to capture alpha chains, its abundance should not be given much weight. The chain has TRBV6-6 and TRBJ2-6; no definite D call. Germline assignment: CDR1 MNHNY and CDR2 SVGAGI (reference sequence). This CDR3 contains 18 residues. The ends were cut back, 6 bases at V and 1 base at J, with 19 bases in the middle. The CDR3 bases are TGTGCCAGCAGCCGACTCGTGGGAACCTCATCTGGGGCCAACGTCCTGACTTTC. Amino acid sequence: CASSRLVGTSSGANVLTF.

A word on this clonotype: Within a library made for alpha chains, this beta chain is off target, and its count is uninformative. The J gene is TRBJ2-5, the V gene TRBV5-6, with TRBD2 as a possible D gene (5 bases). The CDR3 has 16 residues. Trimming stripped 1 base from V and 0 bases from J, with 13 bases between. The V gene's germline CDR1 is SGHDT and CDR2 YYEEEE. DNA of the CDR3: TGTGCCAGCAGCTTGATTTCTAGCTTTAACCAAGAGACCCAGTACTTC. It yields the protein CASSLISSFNQETQYF.

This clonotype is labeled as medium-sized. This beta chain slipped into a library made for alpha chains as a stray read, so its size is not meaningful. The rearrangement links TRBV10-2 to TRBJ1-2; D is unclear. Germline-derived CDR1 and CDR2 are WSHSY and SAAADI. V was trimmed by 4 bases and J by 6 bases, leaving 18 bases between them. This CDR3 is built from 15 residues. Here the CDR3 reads CASSVGIGPADGYTF. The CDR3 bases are TGCGCCAGCAGTGTGGGAATCGGTCCAGCGGATGGCTACACCTTC.

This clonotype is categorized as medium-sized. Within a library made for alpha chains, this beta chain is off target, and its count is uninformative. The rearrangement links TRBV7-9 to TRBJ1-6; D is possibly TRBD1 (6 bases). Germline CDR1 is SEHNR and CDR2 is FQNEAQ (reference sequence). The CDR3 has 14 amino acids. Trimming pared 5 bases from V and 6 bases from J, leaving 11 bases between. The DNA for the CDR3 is TGTGCCAGCAGCCCCGGACAGCCTAATTCACCCCTCCACTTT. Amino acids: CASSPGQPNSPLHF.

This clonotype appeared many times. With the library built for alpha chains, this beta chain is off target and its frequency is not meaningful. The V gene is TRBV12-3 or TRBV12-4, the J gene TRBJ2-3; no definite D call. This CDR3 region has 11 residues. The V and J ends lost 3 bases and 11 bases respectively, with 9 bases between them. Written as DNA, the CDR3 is TGTGCCAGCAGTTTCTCGAGACAGCAGTATTTT. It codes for CASSFSRQQYF.

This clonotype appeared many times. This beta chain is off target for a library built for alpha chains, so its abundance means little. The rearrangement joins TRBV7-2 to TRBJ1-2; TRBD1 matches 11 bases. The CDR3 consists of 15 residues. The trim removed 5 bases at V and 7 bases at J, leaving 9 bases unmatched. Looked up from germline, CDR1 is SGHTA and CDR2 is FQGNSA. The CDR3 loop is CASSRARTGGFGYTF. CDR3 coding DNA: TGTGCCAGCAGCCGAGCCCGGACAGGGGGCTTTGGCTACACCTTC.

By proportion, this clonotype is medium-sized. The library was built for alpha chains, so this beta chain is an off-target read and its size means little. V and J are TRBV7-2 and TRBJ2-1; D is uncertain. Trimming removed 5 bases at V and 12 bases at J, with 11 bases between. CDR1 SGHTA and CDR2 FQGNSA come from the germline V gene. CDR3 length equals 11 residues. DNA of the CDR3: TGTGCCAGCAGCAGGGATGCCTGGCAGTTCTTC. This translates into CASSRDAWQFF.

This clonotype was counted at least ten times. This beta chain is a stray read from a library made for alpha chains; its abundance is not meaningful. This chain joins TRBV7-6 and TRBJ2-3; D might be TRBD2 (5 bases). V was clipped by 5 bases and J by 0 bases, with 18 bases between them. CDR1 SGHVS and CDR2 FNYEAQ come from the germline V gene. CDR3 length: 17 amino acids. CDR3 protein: CASSPFPRGTSTDTQYF. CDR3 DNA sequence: TGTGCCAGCAGCCCTTTCCCACGGGGTACTAGCACAGATACGCAGTATTTT.

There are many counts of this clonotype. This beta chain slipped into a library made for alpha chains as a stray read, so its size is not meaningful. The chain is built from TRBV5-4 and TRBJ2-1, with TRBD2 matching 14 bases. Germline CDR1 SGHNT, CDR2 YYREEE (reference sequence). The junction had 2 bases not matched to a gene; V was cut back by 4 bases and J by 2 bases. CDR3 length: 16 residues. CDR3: CASSGLAGGPYNEQFF. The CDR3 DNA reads TGTGCCAGCAGCGGACTAGCGGGGGGACCCTACAATGAGCAGTTCTTC.

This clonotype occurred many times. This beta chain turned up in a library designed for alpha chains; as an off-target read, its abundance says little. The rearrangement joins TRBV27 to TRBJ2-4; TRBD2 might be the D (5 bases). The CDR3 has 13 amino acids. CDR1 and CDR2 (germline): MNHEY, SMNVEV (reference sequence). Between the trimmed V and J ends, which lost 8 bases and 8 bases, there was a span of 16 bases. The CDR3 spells CASGVWRRDIQYF. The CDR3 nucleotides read TGTGCCAGCGGGGTATGGCGGCGGGACATTCAGTACTTC.

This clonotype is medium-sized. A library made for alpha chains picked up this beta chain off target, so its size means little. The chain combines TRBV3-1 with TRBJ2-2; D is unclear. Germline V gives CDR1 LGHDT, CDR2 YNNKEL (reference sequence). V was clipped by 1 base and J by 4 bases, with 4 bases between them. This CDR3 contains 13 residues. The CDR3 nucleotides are TGTGCCAGCAGCCAAGGCTTCACCGGGGAGCTGTTTTTT. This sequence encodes CASSQGFTGELFF.

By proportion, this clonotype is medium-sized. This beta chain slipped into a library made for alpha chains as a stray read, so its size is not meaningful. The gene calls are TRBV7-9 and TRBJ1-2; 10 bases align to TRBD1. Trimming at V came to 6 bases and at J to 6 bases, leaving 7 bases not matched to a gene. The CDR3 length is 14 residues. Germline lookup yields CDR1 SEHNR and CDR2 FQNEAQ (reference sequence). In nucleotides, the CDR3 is TGTGCCAGCAGATCAGGGACAGGGGTTCATGGCTACACCTTC. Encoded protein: CASRSGTGVHGYTF.

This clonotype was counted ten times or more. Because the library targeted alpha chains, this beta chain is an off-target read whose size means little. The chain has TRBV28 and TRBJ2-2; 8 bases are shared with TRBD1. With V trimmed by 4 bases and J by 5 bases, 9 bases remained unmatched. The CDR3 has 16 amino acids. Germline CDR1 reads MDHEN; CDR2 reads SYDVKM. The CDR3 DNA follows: TGTGCCAGCAGTTCCTTCGACAGGGGATGTACCGGGGAGCTGTTTTTT. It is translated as CASSSFDRGCTGELFF.

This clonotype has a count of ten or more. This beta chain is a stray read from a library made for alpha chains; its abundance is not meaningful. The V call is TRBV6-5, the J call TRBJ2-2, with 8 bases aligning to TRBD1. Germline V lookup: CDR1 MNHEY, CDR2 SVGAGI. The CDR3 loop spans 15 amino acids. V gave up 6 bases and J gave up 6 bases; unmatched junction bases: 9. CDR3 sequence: CASSRDRGGAGELFF. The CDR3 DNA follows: TGTGCCAGCAGCCGAGACAGGGGCGGGGCCGGGGAGCTGTTTTTT.

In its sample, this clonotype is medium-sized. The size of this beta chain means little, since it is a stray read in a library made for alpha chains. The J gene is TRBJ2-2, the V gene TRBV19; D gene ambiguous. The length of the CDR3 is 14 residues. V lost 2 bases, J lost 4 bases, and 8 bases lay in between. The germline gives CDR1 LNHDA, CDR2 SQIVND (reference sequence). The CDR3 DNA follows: TGTGCCAGTAGTATAACTCGTTCCACCGGGGAGCTGTTTTTT. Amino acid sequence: CASSITRSTGELFF.

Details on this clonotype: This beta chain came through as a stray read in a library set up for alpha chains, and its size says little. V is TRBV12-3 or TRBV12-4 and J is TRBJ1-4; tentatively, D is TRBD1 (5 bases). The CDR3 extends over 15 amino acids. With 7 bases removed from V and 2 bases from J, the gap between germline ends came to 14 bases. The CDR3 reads CASTFAGVTNEKLFF. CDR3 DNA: TGTGCCAGCACTTTTGCGGGGGTTACTAATGAAAAACTGTTTTTT.

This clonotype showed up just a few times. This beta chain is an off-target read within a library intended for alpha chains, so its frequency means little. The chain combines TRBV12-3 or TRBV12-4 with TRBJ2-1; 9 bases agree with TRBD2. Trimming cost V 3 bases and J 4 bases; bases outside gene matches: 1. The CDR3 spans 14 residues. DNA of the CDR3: TGTGCCAGCAGTTTGACTAGCGGATACAATGAGCAGTTCTTC. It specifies CASSLTSGYNEQFF.

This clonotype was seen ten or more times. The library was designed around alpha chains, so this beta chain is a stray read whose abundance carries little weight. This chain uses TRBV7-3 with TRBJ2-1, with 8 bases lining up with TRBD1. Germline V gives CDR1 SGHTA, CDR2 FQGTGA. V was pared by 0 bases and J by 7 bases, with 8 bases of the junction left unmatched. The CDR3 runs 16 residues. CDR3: CASSLTDRAEDNEQFF. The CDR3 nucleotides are TGTGCCAGCAGCTTAACGGACAGGGCGGAAGATAATGAGCAGTTCTTC.

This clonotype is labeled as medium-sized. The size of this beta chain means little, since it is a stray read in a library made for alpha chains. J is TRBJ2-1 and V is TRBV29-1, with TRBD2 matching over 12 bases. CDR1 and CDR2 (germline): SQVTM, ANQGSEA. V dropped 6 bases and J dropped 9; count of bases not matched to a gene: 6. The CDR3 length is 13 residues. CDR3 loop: CSVPASGRGEQFF. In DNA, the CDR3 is TGCAGCGTCCCGGCTAGCGGGAGGGGTGAGCAGTTCTTC.

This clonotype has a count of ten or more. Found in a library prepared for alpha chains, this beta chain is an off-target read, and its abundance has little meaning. The CDR3 reads CASSLGRGDGYTF. Written as DNA, the CDR3 is TGTGCCAGCAGTCTAGGGAGGGGGGACGGCTACACCTTC. The chain combines TRBV27 with TRBJ1-2; D may be TRBD1 (6 bases). CDR1 MNHEY and CDR2 SMNVEV come from the germline V gene (reference sequence). Trimming cost V 5 bases and J 8 bases, with 15 bases left between them. This CDR3 is 13 amino acids long.

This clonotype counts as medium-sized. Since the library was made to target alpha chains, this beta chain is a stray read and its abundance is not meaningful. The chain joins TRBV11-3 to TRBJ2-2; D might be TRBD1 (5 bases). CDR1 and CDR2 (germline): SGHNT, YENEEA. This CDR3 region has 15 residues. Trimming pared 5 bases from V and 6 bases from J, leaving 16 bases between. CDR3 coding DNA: TGTGCCAGCAGCCCGCGACAGCCCGGAGCCGGGGAGCTGTTTTTT. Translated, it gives CASSPRQPGAGELFF. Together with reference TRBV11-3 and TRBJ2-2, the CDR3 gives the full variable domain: EAGVVQSPRYKIIEKKQPVAFWCNPISGHNTLYWYLQNLGQGPELLIRYENEEAVDDSQLPKDRFSAERLKGVDSTLKIQPAELGDSAVYLCASSPRQPGAGELFFGEGSRLTVL.

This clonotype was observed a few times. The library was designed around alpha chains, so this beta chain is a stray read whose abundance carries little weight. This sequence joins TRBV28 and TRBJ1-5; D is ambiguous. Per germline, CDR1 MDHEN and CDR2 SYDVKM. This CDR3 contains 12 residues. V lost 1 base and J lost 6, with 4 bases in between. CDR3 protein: CASSLFGQPQHF. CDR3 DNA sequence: TGTGCCAGCAGTTTATTCGGTCAGCCCCAGCATTTT.

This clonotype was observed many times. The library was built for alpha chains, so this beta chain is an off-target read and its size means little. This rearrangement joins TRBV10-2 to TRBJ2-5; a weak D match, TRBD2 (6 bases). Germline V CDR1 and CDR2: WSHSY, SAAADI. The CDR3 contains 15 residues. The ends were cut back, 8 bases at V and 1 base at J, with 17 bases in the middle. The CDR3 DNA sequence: TGCGCCAGCTGGGGGGTCTTCGGGGTCCAAGAGACCCAGTACTTC. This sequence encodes CASWGVFGVQETQYF.

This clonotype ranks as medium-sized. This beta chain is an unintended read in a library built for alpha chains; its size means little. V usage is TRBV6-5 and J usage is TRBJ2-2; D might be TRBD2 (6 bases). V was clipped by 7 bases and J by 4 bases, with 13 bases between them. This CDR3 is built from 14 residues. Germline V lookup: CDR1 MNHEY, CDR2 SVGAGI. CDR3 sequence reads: CASTAGWSTGELFF. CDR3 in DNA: TGTGCCAGCACTGCGGGGTGGAGCACCGGGGAGCTGTTTTTT.